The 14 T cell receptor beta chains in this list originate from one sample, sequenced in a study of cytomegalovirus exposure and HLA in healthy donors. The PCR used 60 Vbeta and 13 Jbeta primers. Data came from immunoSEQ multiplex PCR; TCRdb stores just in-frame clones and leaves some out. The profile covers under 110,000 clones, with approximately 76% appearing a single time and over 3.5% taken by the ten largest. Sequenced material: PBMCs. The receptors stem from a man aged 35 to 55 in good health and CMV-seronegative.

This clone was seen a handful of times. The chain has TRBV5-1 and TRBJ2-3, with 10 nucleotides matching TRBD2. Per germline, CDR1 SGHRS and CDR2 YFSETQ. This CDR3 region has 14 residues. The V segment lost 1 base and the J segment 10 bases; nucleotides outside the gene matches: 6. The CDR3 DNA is TGCGCCAGCAGCTTGACTAGCGGGGATGTGGCGCAGTATTTT. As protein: CASSLTSGDVAQYF.

The CDR3 sequence: CASSPPEAGATYGYTF. Written as DNA, the CDR3 is TGCGCCAGCAGCCCCCCGGAGGCAGGGGCTACCTATGGCTACACCTTC. This chain links TRBV5-1 with TRBJ1-2; D is possibly TRBD1 (6 bases). CDR3 length: 16 residues. With 4 bases removed from V and 4 bases from J, the gap between germline ends came to 20 bases. The V gene's germline CDR1 is SGHRS and CDR2 YFSETQ.

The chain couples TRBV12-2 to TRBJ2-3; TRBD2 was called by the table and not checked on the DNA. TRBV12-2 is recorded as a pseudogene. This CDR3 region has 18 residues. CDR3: CASRLISVRLVRTDTQYF. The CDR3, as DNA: TGTGCAAGTCGCTTAATAAGTGTTAGACTAGTTCGAACAGATACGCAGTATTTT.

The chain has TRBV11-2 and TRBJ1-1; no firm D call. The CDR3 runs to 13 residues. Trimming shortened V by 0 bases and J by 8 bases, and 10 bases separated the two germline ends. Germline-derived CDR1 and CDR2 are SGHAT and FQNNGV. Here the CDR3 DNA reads TGTGCCAGCAGCTTAGATATTTTACAGGAAGCTTTCTTT. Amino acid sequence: CASSLDILQEAFF.

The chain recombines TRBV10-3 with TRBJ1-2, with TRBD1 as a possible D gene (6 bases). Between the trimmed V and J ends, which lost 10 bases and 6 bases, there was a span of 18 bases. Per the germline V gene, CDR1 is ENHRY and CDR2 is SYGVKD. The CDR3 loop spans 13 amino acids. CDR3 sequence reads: CATSDRTKNGYTF. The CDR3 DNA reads TGTGCCACTTCAGACAGGACGAAGAATGGCTACACCTTC.

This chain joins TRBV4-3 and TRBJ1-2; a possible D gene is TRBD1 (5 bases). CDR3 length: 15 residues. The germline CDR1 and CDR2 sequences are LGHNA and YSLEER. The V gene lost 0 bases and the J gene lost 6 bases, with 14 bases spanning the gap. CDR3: CASSQDGGDLDGYTF. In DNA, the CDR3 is TGCGCCAGCAGCCAAGATGGGGGGGATCTCGATGGCTACACCTTC.

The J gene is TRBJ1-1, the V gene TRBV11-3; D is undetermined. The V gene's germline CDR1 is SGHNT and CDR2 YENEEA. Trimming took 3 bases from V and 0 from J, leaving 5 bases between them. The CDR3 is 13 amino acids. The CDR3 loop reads CASSLRLNTEAFF. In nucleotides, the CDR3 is TGTGCCAGCAGCTTGAGGCTGAACACTGAAGCTTTCTTT.

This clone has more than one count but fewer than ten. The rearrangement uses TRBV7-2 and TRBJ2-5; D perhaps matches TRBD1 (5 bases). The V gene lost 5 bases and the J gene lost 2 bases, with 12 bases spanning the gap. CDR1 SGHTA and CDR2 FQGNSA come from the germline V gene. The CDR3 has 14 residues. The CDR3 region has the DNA TGTGCCAGCAGCCAGGGCCGAGTACAAGAGACCCAGTACTTC. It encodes CASSQGRVQETQYF.

The CDR3 region is CSEGGSTDTQYF. The CDR3 coding sequence is TGCAGCGAGGGGGGGAGCACAGATACGCAGTATTTT. V and J are TRBV29-1 and TRBJ2-3, with a tentative D call TRBD2 (7 bases). CDR1 and CDR2 (germline): SQVTM, ANQGSEA. The ends were cut back, 7 bases at V and 0 bases at J, with 8 bases in the middle. There are 12 residues in the CDR3.

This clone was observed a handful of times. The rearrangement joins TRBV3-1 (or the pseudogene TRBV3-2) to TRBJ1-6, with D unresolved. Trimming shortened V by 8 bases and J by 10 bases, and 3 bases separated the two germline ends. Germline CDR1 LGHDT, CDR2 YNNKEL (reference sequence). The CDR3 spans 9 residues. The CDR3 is CASGSPLHF. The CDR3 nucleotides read TGTGCCAGCGGCTCACCCCTCCACTTT.

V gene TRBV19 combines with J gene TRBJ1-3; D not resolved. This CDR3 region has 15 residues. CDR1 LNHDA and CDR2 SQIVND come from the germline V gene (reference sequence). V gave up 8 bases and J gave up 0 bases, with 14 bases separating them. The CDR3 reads CASYGELSSGNTIYF. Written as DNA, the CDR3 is TGTGCCAGTTACGGGGAGTTAAGCTCTGGAAACACCATATATTTT.

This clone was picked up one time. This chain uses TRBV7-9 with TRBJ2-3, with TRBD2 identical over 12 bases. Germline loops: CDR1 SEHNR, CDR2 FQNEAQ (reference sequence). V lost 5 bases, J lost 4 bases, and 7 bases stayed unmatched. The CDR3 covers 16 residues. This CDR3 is CASSPQTSGRADTQYF. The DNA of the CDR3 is TGTGCCAGCAGCCCCCAGACTAGCGGGAGAGCAGATACGCAGTATTTT.

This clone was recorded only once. In nucleotides, the CDR3 is TGTGCCAGCAGTCTGGGACAGGCGATACACTACGAGCAGTACTTC. Its protein product is CASSLGQAIHYEQYF. The V call is TRBV6-5, the J call TRBJ2-7; 8 bases match TRBD1. CDR3 length: 15 residues. The germline gives CDR1 MNHEY, CDR2 SVGAGI. With 5 bases clipped from V and 3 bases from J, the junction kept 9 bases outside the gene matches.

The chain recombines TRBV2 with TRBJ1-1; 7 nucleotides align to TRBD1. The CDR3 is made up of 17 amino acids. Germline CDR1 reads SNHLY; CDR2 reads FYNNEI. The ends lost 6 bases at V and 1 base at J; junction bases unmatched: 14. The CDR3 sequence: CASSVDRAQFSNTEAFF. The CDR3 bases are TGTGCCAGCAGCGTCGACAGGGCACAGTTCTCGAACACTGAAGCTTTCTTT.